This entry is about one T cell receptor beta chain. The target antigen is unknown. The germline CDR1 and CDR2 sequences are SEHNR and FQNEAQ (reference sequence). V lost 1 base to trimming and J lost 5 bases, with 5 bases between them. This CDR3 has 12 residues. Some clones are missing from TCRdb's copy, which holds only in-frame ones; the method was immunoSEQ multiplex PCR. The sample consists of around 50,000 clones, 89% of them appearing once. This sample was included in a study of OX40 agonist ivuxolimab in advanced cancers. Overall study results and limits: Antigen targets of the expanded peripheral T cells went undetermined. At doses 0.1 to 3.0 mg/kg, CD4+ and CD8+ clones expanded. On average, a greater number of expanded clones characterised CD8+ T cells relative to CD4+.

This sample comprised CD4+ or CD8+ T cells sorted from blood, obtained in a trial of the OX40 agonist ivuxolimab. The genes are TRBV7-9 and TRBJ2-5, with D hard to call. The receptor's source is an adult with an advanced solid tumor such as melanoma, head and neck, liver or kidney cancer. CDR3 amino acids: CASSLEKETQYF. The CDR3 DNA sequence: TGTGCCAGCAGCTTAGAGAAGGAGACCCAGTACTTC. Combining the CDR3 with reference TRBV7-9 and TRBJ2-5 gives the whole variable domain DTGVSQNPRHKITKRGQNVTFRCDPISEHNRLYWYRQTLGQGPEFLTYFQNEAQLEKSRLLSDRFSAERPKGSFSTLEIQRTEQGDSAMYLCASSLEKETQYFGPGTRLLVL.